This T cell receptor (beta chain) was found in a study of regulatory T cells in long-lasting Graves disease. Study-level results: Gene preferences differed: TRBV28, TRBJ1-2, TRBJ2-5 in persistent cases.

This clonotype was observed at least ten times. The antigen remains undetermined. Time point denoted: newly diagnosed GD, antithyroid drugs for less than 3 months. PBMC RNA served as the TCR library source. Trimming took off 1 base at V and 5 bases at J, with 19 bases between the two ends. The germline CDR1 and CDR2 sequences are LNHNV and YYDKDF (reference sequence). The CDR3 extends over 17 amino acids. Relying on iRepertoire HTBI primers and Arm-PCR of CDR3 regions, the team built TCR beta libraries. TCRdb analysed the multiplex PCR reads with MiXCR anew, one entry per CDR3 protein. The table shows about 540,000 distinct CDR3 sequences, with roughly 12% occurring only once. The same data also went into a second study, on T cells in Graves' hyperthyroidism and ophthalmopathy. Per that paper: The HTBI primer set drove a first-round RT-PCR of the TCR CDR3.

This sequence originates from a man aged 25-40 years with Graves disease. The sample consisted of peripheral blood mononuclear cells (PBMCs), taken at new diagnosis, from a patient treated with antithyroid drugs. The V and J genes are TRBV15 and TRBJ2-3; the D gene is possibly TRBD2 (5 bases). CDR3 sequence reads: CATSRAQRNFFRDTQYF. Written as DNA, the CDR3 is TGTGCCACCAGCAGAGCTCAGCGGAACTTTTTTAGAGATACGCAGTATTTT. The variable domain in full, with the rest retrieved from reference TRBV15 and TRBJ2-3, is DAMVIQNPRYQVTQFGKPVTLSCSQTLNHNVMYWYQQKSSQAPKLLFHYYDKDFNNEADTPDNFQSRRPNTSFCFLDIRSPGLGDTAMYLCATSRAQRNFFRDTQYFGPGTRLTVL.